The clone carrying this TCR beta chain was observed many times. The CDR3 has 14 residues. Germline assignment: CDR1 MDHEN and CDR2 SYDVKM. V was clipped by 1 base and J by 6 bases, with 12 bases between them. The sample is drawn from a study of T cells in Graves' hyperthyroidism and ophthalmopathy. Authors of the study amplified TCR beta CDR3 regions from RNA transcripts. RT-PCR in the first round (using the HTBI primer set) targeted the TCR CDR3. TCRdb called the multiplex PCR reads again in MiXCR, with one record for every CDR3 protein. The sample has fewer than 500,000 distinct CDR3 sequences; approximately 13% are singletons. The hyperthyroidism was newly diagnosed and had lasted under 2 months; the patients were aged 18 to 65. The PBMCs had their origin in 7.5 to 10 ml of fresh peripheral blood.

This rearrangement joins TRBV28 to TRBJ1-2; D uncertain. The specimen was blood. The TCR comes from a man younger than 40 with Graves' hyperthyroidism that later progressed to Graves' ophthalmopathy. The DNA for the CDR3 is TGTGCCAGCAGTTTATCCCCCGAGTATGATGGCTACACCTTC. It yields the protein CASSLSPEYDGYTF.